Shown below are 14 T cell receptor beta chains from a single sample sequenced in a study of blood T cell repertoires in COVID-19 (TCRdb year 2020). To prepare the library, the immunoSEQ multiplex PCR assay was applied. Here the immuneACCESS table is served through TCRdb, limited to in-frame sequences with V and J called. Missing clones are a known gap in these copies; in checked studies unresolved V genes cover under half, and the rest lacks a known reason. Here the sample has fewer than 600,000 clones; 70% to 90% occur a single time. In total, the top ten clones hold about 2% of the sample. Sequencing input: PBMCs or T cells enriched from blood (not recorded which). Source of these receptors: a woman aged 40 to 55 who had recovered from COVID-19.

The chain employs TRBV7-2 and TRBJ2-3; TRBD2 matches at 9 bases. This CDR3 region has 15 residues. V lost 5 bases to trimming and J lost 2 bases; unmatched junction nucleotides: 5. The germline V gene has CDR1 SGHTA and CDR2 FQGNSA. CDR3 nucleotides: TGTGCCAGCAGCCCTAGCGGGGTACCCACAGATACGCAGTATTTT. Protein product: CASSPSGVPTDTQYF.

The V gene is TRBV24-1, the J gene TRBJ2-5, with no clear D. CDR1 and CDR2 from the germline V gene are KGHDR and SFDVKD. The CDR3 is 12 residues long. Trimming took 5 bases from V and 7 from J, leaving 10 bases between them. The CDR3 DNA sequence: TGTGCCACCAGTGGCCAGTCCTGGACCCAGTACTTC. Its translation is CATSGQSWTQYF.

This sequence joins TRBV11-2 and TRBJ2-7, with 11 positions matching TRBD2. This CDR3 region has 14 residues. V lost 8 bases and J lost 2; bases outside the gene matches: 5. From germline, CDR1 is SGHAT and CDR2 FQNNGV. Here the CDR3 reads CASSRLAGTYEQYF. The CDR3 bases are TGTGCCAGCTCCCGACTAGCGGGGACCTACGAGCAGTACTTC.

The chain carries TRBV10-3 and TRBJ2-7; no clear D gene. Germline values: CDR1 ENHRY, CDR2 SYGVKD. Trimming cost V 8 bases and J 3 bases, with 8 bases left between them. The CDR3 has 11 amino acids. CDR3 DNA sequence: TGTGCCATCCAGACTCTCTACGAGCAGTACTTC. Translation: CAIQTLYEQYF.

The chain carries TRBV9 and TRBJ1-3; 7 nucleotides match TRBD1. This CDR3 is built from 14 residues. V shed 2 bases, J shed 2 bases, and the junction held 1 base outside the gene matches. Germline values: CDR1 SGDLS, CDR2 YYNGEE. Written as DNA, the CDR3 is TGTGCCAGCAGCGTCGGACAGGCTGGAAACACCATATATTTT. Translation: CASSVGQAGNTIYF.

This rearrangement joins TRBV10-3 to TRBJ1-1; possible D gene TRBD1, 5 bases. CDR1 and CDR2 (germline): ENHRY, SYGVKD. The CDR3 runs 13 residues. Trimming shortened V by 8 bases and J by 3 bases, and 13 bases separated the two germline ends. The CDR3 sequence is CAIGHRRDTEAFF. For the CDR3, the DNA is TGTGCCATCGGCCACAGGAGGGACACTGAAGCTTTCTTT.

The CDR3 sequence: CASSLAGQTGQPQHF. CDR3 nucleotide sequence: TGCGCCAGCAGCTTGGCGGGACAGACAGGGCAGCCCCAGCATTTT. The chain uses TRBV5-1 and TRBJ1-5; TRBD1 matches at 7 bases. CDR1 and CDR2 (germline): SGHRS, YFSETQ. The CDR3 runs 15 residues. J lost 7 bases, V lost 0 bases, and 7 bases had no gene match.

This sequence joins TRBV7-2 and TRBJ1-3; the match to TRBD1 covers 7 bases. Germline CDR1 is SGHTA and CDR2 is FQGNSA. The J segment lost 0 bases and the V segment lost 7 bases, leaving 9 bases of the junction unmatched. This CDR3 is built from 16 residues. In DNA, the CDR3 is TGTGCCAGCACCCTCTTCTCAGGGGGCTCTGGAAACACCATATATTTT. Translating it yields CASTLFSGGSGNTIYF.

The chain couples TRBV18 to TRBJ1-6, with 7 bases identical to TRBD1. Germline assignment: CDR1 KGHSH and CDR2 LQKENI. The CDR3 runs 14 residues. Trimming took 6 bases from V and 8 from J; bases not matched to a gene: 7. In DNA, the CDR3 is TGTGCCAGCTCCCGGACAGGTCAAGATTCACCCCTCCACTTT. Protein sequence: CASSRTGQDSPLHF.

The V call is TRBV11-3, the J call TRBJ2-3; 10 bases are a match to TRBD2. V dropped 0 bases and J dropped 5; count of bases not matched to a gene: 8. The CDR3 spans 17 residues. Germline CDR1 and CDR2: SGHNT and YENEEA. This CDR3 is CASSLDALAGMGDTQYF. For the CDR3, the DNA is TGTGCCAGCAGCTTAGATGCACTAGCGGGAATGGGAGATACGCAGTATTTT.

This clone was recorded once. CDR3 coding DNA: TGTGCCAGCACCACGGACACGCTCGACGCTTTCTTT. This sequence encodes CASTTDTLDAFF. The J gene is TRBJ1-1, the V gene TRBV12-3 or TRBV12-4, with a possible D match to TRBD1 (5 bases). The CDR3 loop spans 12 amino acids. The germline V and J ends were trimmed by 7 bases and 11 bases, with 17 bases remaining between them.

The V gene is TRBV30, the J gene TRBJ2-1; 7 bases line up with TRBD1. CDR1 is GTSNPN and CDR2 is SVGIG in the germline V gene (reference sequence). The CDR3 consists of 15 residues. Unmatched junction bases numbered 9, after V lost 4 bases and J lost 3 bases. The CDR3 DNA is TGTGCCTGGAAAAAGCGAGGGGGCGGCTACAATGAGCAGTTCTTC. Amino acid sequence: CAWKKRGGGYNEQFF.

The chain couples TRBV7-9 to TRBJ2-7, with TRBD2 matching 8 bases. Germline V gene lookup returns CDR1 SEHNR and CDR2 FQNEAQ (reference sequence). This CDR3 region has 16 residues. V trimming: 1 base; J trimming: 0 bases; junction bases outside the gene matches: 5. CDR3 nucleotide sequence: TGTGCCAGCAGCTTAGGTCGCGGGAGGAGCTCCTACGAGCAGTACTTC. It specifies CASSLGRGRSSYEQYF.

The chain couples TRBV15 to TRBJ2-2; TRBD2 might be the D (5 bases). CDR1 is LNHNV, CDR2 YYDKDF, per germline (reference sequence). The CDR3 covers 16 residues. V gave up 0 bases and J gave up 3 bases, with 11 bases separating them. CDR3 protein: CATSRDLGGYTGELFF. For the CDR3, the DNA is TGTGCCACCAGCAGAGATCTGGGCGGGTACACCGGGGAGCTGTTTTTT.